This entry features one T cell receptor (beta chain) sequence. This sample was included in a study of cytomegalovirus exposure and HLA in healthy donors. V was trimmed by 1 base and J by 4 bases, leaving 11 bases between them. The germline V gene encodes CDR1 SEHNR and CDR2 FQNEAQ (reference sequence). The CDR3 loop spans 15 amino acids. Use of 60 Vbeta and 13 Jbeta primers characterized the PCR. Sequencing was performed with immunoSEQ multiplex PCR; in TCRdb, only in-frame clones are kept and a portion is missing. The sample includes 130,000 to 150,000 clones, approximately 77% of them seen just once.

Material: PBMCs. The rearrangement uses TRBV7-9 and TRBJ1-5, with D hard to call. The sequence was obtained from a woman aged 45-59 years in good health and CMV-seronegative. CDR3 sequence reads: CASSLGPGANQPQHF. In nucleotides, the CDR3 is TGTGCCAGCAGCTTAGGACCAGGCGCAAATCAGCCCCAGCATTTT.